This entry concerns a single T cell receptor beta chain. The antigen remains unidentified. This record comes from a study of T cell repertoires in cytomegalovirus infection. Looking at the study overall: Signatures in public TCR beta sequences pointed to both CMV infection and matching HLA type. Whole-study findings and limits: HLA-C-restricted, CMV-specific TCR beta clonotypes were dominant ex vivo.

CDR3 size: 16 residues. Germline lookup yields CDR1 LNHDA and CDR2 SQIVND (reference sequence). Germline trimming cut 4 bases from V and 6 bases from J; bases unmatched to any gene: 8. MiXCR was run by TCRdb on the reads, yielding one entry per CDR3 protein. The sample yields 150,000 or so distinct CDR3 sequences, less than 25% seen once. V is TRBV19 and J is TRBJ2-3; 12 bases fit TRBD2. Sequenced: PBMCs. This receptor was identified in a human donor in good health (CMV status not recorded). Some clones in this sample may be carry-over from other donors' samples. In DNA, the CDR3 is TGTGCCAGTAGTACCCTAGCGGGAGGGCTTTCCGATACGCAGTATTTT. Translating gives CASSTLAGGLSDTQYF.